This passage covers 17 T cell receptor beta chains from one sample sequenced in a study of lymphopenia after photon versus proton radiotherapy. Only in-frame clones appear in the TCRdb table, and some are missing; sequencing was by immunoSEQ multiplex PCR. This sample has roughly 15,000 clones, with roughly four fifths found just once. The sample in question was peripheral blood, obtained from a patient treated with photon-based radiotherapy. The receptors stem from a man aged 50-59 years with gastric cancer.

This rearrangement joins TRBV19 to TRBJ2-3; 9 bases fit TRBD1. This CDR3 region has 17 residues. The V gene end was trimmed by 6 bases and the J gene end by 0 bases; junction bases not matched to a gene: 10. Germline CDR1 LNHDA, CDR2 SQIVND (reference sequence). The CDR3 loop reads CASRRTGGRVSTDTQYF. DNA of the CDR3: TGTGCCAGTAGGCGAACAGGGGGCAGGGTTAGCACAGATACGCAGTATTTT.

The chain employs TRBV11-2 and TRBJ1-3, with D possibly being TRBD1 (6 bases). V shed 1 base and J shed 4 bases, with 17 bases lying between them. This CDR3 region has 17 residues. Germline V gives CDR1 SGHAT, CDR2 FQNNGV. The CDR3 reads CASSLVAGGLGGNTIYF. CDR3 coding DNA: TGTGCCAGCAGCTTAGTGGCCGGGGGCTTGGGCGGAAACACCATATATTTT.

The chain recombines TRBV4-3 with TRBJ1-2; TRBD1 agrees at 9 bases. Per the germline V gene, CDR1 is LGHNA and CDR2 is YSLEER. Trimming cost V 6 bases and J 6 bases; bases outside gene matches: 5. This CDR3 has 13 amino acids. CDR3 nucleotide sequence: TGCGCCAGCAGTATGGACAGGGGAAATGGCTACACCTTC. Amino acid sequence: CASSMDRGNGYTF.

The sample holds a few counts of this clone. The rearrangement links TRBV11-1 to TRBJ1-1; 7 nucleotides agree with TRBD1. CDR3 length: 14 amino acids. The germline gives CDR1 SGHAT, CDR2 FQDESV (reference sequence). The ends lost 3 bases at V and 4 bases at J; junction bases unmatched: 5. In nucleotides, the CDR3 is TGTGCCAGCAGCTTCATGCAGGGGGGCACTGAAGCTTTCTTT. Protein sequence: CASSFMQGGTEAFF. The whole variable domain, filled in from reference TRBV11-1 and TRBJ1-1, reads EAEVAQSPRYKITEKSQAVAFWCDPISGHATLYWYRQILGQGPELLVQFQDESVVDDSQLPKDRFSAERLKGVDSTLKIQPAELGDSAMYLCASSFMQGGTEAFFGQGTRLTVV.

V and J are TRBV2 and TRBJ2-1; 9 nucleotides agree with TRBD1. The CDR3 is 14 amino acids. Per germline, CDR1 SNHLY and CDR2 FYNNEI. Germline trimming cut 6 bases from V and 4 bases from J; bases unmatched to any gene: 4. The CDR3 loop reads CASRNRGRYNEQFF. The CDR3 coding sequence is TGTGCCAGCAGGAACAGGGGGCGGTACAATGAGCAGTTCTTC.

The chain carries TRBV6-4 and TRBJ2-3; D unresolved. V was shortened by 0 bases and J by 0 bases, with 7 bases between the two germline ends. Per germline, CDR1 MRHNA and CDR2 SNTAGT. This CDR3 has 15 amino acids. For the CDR3, the DNA is TGTGCCAGCAGTGACTCGGACGGTAGCACAGATACGCAGTATTTT. Translated, it gives CASSDSDGSTDTQYF.

This clone was recorded once. The chain employs TRBV6-1 and TRBJ2-3; 8 bases map to TRBD2. V was pared by 6 bases and J by 7 bases, with 12 bases of the junction left unmatched. Germline lookup yields CDR1 MNHNS and CDR2 SASEGT. CDR3 length: 15 residues. The CDR3 loop reads CASSPGLGRPNTQYF. Written as DNA, the CDR3 is TGTGCCAGCAGCCCGGGACTAGGGCGTCCGAATACGCAGTATTTT.

V is TRBV30 and J is TRBJ1-6; D not certain. The CDR3 spans 12 residues. Trimming stripped 1 base from V and 10 bases from J, with 8 bases between. Germline V gene sequence: CDR1 GTSNPN, CDR2 SVGIG (reference sequence). CDR3 bases: TGTGCCTGGAGTGCAGAGGACTCACCCCTCCACTTT. Amino acids: CAWSAEDSPLHF. Full variable domain (remainder filled in from reference TRBV30 and TRBJ1-6): SQTIHQWPATLVQPVGSPLSLECTVEGTSNPNLYWYRQAAGRGLQLLFYSVGIGQISSEVPQNLSASRPQDRQFILSSKKLLLSDSGFYLCAWSAEDSPLHFGNGTRLTVT.

This clone was detected only once. J is TRBJ2-3 and V is TRBV6-5; TRBD2 agrees at 13 bases. Germline V gene sequence: CDR1 MNHEY, CDR2 SVGAGI. Losses at the gene ends were 4 bases for V and 6 bases for J; bases not matched to a gene: 7. The CDR3 spans 16 residues. The CDR3 here is CASSFTSGGGGDTQYF. The CDR3 coding sequence is TGTGCCAGCAGTTTTACTAGCGGGGGGGGCGGGGATACGCAGTATTTT.

The V gene is TRBV9, the J gene TRBJ2-5; D gene ambiguous. The CDR3 contains 13 residues. Trimming pared 2 bases from V and 5 bases from J, leaving 10 bases between. The germline gives CDR1 SGDLS, CDR2 YYNGEE. CDR3: CASSVGMRETQYF. The DNA for the CDR3 is TGTGCCAGCAGCGTCGGTATGCGGGAGACCCAGTACTTC.

The chain links TRBV10-2 to TRBJ1-5; weak D call: TRBD1 (5 bases). Germline V gene sequence: CDR1 WSHSY, CDR2 SAAADI. This CDR3 has 17 residues. V dropped 3 bases and J dropped 5 bases, with 20 bases sitting between them. The CDR3 DNA reads as TGCGCCAGCAGTGAAGTGGGGCGCAGGGATAGGTATCAGCCCCAGCATTTT. This codes for CASSEVGRRDRYQPQHF.

The gene calls are TRBV7-3 and TRBJ2-3; TRBD2 agrees at 8 bases. Germline CDR1 reads SGHTA; CDR2 reads FQGTGA. The CDR3 totals 14 residues. The trim removed 4 bases at V and 9 bases at J, leaving 9 bases unmatched. The CDR3 loop reads CASSSGGSSGTQYF. As DNA, the CDR3 is TGTGCCAGCAGCTCGGGCGGCTCTAGCGGGACGCAGTATTTT. The entire variable domain, with the rest obtained from reference TRBV7-3 and TRBJ2-3, is as follows: GAGVSQTPSNKVTEKGKYVELRCDPISGHTALYWYRQSLGQGPEFLIYFQGTGAADDSGLPNDRFFAVRPEGSVSTLKIQRTERGDSAVYLCASSSGGSSGTQYFGPGTRLTVL.

The chain recombines TRBV2 with TRBJ1-6; D is perhaps TRBD1 (5 bases). The CDR3 sequence is 16 residues long. Between the trimmed V and J ends, which lost 7 bases and 0 bases, there was a span of 13 bases. Germline-derived CDR1 and CDR2 are SNHLY and FYNNEI. For the CDR3, the DNA is TGTGCCAGCACCAGAAGGGGAAGCTCCTATAATTCACCCCTCCACTTT. It encodes CASTRRGSSYNSPLHF.

V usage is TRBV30 and J usage is TRBJ2-3; maybe TRBD2 (5 bases). The germline CDR1 and CDR2 sequences are GTSNPN and SVGIG (reference sequence). The length of the CDR3 is 13 residues. V lost 0 bases, J lost 7 bases, and 11 bases lay in between. CDR3 DNA sequence: TGTGCCTGGAGTGTGGCGGACGGGAATACGCAGTATTTT. Translation: CAWSVADGNTQYF.

The rearrangement links TRBV5-6 to TRBJ1-5, with 7 bases matching TRBD1. CDR3 length equals 16 residues. Germline CDR1 and CDR2: SGHDT and YYEEEE. V lost 3 bases to trimming and J lost 1 base; unmatched junction nucleotides: 7. For the CDR3, the DNA is TGTGCCAGCAGCTCCCGACAGGGTTCGAGCAATCAGCCCCAGCATTTT. The encoded protein is CASSSRQGSSNQPQHF.

The CDR3 sequence is CSVVEGGTDTQYF. The CDR3 bases are TGCAGCGTTGTGGAAGGGGGCACAGATACGCAGTATTTT. This chain links TRBV29-1 with TRBJ2-3; perhaps TRBD1 as D (5 bases). The V end was cut by 4 bases, the J end by 1 base, with 9 bases between. Germline-derived CDR1 and CDR2 are SQVTM and ANQGSEA. The CDR3 contains 13 residues.

V gene TRBV7-9 combines with J gene TRBJ2-3; D is possibly TRBD1 or TRBD2 (5 bases each). The length of the CDR3 is 14 residues. V lost 5 bases to trimming and J lost 4 bases, with 13 bases between them. Per germline, CDR1 SEHNR and CDR2 FQNEAQ (reference sequence). DNA of the CDR3: TGTGCCAGCAGCCCCGGGGCTTCGTCAGATACGCAGTATTTT. The encoded protein is CASSPGASSDTQYF.